The 5 T cell receptor beta chains below were found in one sample sequenced in a study of cytomegalovirus exposure and HLA in healthy donors. Clones were sequenced by immunoSEQ multiplex PCR, and TCRdb holds only the in-frame ones, with some missing. Counted here are about 360,000 clones, about nine tenths occurring once; the ten biggest clones make up 0.83%. Sequenced: PBMCs. The receptor source for this set is a young woman in good health and CMV-seronegative.

This chain uses TRBV6-5 with TRBJ1-1, with TRBD1 matching over 7 bases. The V and J ends lost 0 bases and 0 bases, in that order; junction bases with no gene match: 1. Germline V CDR1 and CDR2: MNHEY, SVGAGI. The CDR3 is 15 amino acids. The CDR3 protein is CASSYSQGLNTEAFF. The CDR3 DNA sequence: TGTGCCAGCAGTTACTCACAGGGGCTGAACACTGAAGCTTTCTTT.

This sequence joins TRBV25-1 and TRBJ2-5; unclear D gene. The germline V gene encodes CDR1 MGHDK and CDR2 SYGVNS. The CDR3 extends over 12 amino acids. Trimming stripped 6 bases from V and 4 bases from J, with 9 bases between. The CDR3 reads CASSHPGETQYF. The CDR3 nucleotides are TGTGCCAGCAGCCATCCAGGAGAGACCCAGTACTTC.

The chain recombines TRBV18 with TRBJ1-2; D is perhaps TRBD1 (5 bases). This CDR3 contains 16 residues. CDR1 KGHSH and CDR2 LQKENI come from the germline V gene. V was pared by 2 bases and J by 3 bases, with 16 bases between. The CDR3 spells CASSPIPWQQDYGYTF. The CDR3 region has the DNA TGTGCCAGCTCACCAATCCCCTGGCAACAGGACTATGGCTACACCTTC.

The chain is built from TRBV2 and TRBJ2-1; TRBD2 agrees at 7 bases. V dropped 3 bases and J dropped 0; count of bases not matched to a gene: 2. Germline V lookup: CDR1 SNHLY, CDR2 FYNNEI. The CDR3 is made up of 15 amino acids. The DNA of the CDR3 is TGTGCCAGCAGTGAGCGGGGGACCTCCTACAATGAGCAGTTCTTC. Translating gives CASSERGTSYNEQFF.

The rearrangement uses TRBV2 and TRBJ2-2; the match to TRBD1 covers 7 bases. CDR3 length equals 17 residues. V lost 5 bases and J lost 4; bases outside the gene matches: 13. Germline assignment: CDR1 SNHLY and CDR2 FYNNEI. CDR3 in amino acids: CASSPRRQGSVTGELFF. The CDR3, as DNA: TGTGCCAGCAGTCCCCGTCGACAGGGTTCGGTCACCGGGGAGCTGTTTTTT.